A selection of T cell receptor beta chains follows, all from one sample in a study of vaccination and CD4 T cells after COVID-19. What these receptors recognize is not known. MiXCR was run by TCRdb on the PCR reads, yielding one entry per CDR3 protein. Of around 20,000 distinct CDR3 sequences listed, more than 40% were seen once; the top ten hold around 5.8%. The sample here was CD4+ T cells from blood, cultured in vitro, taken before SARS-CoV-2 vaccination. Source of these receptors: a human donor who had recovered from COVID-19. Each CDR3 is given with its conserved first and last residue. The D gene is left open where the match is weak. Clone sizes are given selectively: once, few, many, or a class where the clone is expanded.

V,J,D,length,size,DNA,CDR3
TRBV7-7,TRBJ2-1,.,15,.,TGTGCCAGCAGCCCAGTAAGCGGGCTTTACAATGAGCAGTTCTTC,CASSPVSGLYNEQFF
TRBV28,TRBJ2-1,TRBD1,14,.,TGTGCCAGCAGTCAGGGACAGGGTAACAATGAGCAGTTCTTC,CASSQGQGNNEQFF
TRBV19,TRBJ1-5,.,15,few,TGTGCCAGTAGTATGGGCAGGGGCGAGGATCAGCCCCAGCATTTT,CASSMGRGEDQPQHF
TRBV12-3/TRBV12-4,TRBJ1-5,TRBD1,17,.,TGTGCCAGCAGCCTTAGGACAGGGGGTTTGGTGAATCAGCCCCAGCATTTT,CASSLRTGGLVNQPQHF
TRBV28,TRBJ1-2,.,12,.,TGTGCCAGCAGTGGTCCTAACTATGGCTACACCTTC,CASSGPNYGYTF
TRBV6-2/TRBV6-3,TRBJ2-7,.,13,.,TGTGCCAGCAGCCGGCCCCAGGGTCTTGAGCAGTACTTC,CASSRPQGLEQYF
TRBV12-3/TRBV12-4,TRBJ2-1,TRBD1,15,.,TGTGCCAGCATCTTAGACAGGGGGGACTACAATGAGCAGTTCTTC,CASILDRGDYNEQFF
TRBV5-4,TRBJ2-5,TRBD2,15,.,TGTGCCAGCAGCTTGGACCTAGCGGGGGTAGAGACCCAGTACTTC,CASSLDLAGVETQYF
TRBV6-1,TRBJ1-2,TRBD1,13,few,TGTGCCAGCAGGGGGGGACAGGGGCATGGCTACACCTTC,CASRGGQGHGYTF
TRBV6-2/TRBV6-3,TRBJ2-7,.,13,.,TGTGCCAGTAAGTGGGGCGTTAATTACGAGCAGTACTTC,CASKWGVNYEQYF
TRBV6-1,TRBJ2-3,.,14,few,TGTGCCAGCACGGCCCTAGGGGATCCAGATACGCAGTATTTT,CASTALGDPDTQYF
TRBV27,TRBJ2-3,.,15,few,TGTGCCAGCAGCATAAGCGGGCGGGGCACAGATACGCAGTATTTT,CASSISGRGTDTQYF
TRBV19,TRBJ2-5,.,13,.,TGTGCCAGTAGCCCAAACACTCAAGAGACCCAGTACTTC,CASSPNTQETQYF
TRBV6-5,TRBJ1-1,.,15,.,TGTGCCAGCAGTTACGAGGGAGGTCGGGGCACTGAAGCTTTCTTT,CASSYEGGRGTEAFF
TRBV20-1,TRBJ2-7,.,11,.,TGCAGTGCGTTTAACGGGCACGAGCAGTACTTC,CSAFNGHEQYF
TRBV12-3/TRBV12-4,TRBJ2-2,.,14,.,TGTGCCAGCAGGAAGGGCGGGGCCAACGGGGAGCTGTTTTTT,CASRKGGANGELFF
TRBV12-3/TRBV12-4,TRBJ2-3,.,15,.,TGTGCCAGCAGTTCGGGACAAACAAACACAGATACGCAGTATTTT,CASSSGQTNTDTQYF
TRBV24-1,TRBJ1-2,.,11,.,TGTGCCACCAGTGATTCCGATGGCTACACCTTC,CATSDSDGYTF
TRBV6-2/TRBV6-3,TRBJ2-3,.,15,few,TGTGCCAGCAGTTACCTGGGCAGGGATGGAGATACGCAGTATTTT,CASSYLGRDGDTQYF
TRBV6-1,TRBJ2-7,.,12,few,TGTGCCAGCGAGACAGGTACCTACGAGCAGTACTTC,CASETGTYEQYF
TRBV19,TRBJ2-7,TRBD2,14,.,TGTGCCAGTAGTAACCCGGGACTATCCTACGAGCAGTACTTC,CASSNPGLSYEQYF
TRBV24-1,TRBJ2-1,.,14,.,TGTGCCACCAGTGATACGACAGACTACAATGAGCAGTTCTTC,CATSDTTDYNEQFF
TRBV19,TRBJ1-6,.,13,.,TGTGCCAGTAGTATTTTGGAGAATTCACCCCTCCACTTT,CASSILENSPLHF
TRBV18,TRBJ1-6,.,14,few,TGTGCCAGCTCACCTCCGGAGTATAATTCACCCCTCCACTTT,CASSPPEYNSPLHF
TRBV7-2,TRBJ2-2,.,15,.,TGTGCCAGCAGCCCAAGACAGGCCAACACCGGGGAGCTGTTTTTT,CASSPRQANTGELFF
TRBV11-3,TRBJ1-1,.,13,.,TGTGCCAGCAGCTGGCAGGGGAACACTGAAGCTTTCTTT,CASSWQGNTEAFF
TRBV5-6,TRBJ1-1,.,15,once,TGTGCCAGCAGCTTGGTGGTATGGGGGAACACTGAAGCTTTCTTT,CASSLVVWGNTEAFF
TRBV12-2,TRBJ1-5,.,13,.,TGTGCAAGTCGCCCTACCCTGGGAAAGCCCCAGCATTTT,CASRPTLGKPQHF
TRBV11-3,TRBJ2-6,.,16,once,TGTGCCAGCAGGGGCAGGACTAACTCTGGGGCCAACGTCCTGACTTTC,CASRGRTNSGANVLTF
TRBV12-3/TRBV12-4,TRBJ1-1,.,15,.,TGTGCCAGCAGTTACTGGACCGCGGGGGGGACTGAAGCTTTCTTT,CASSYWTAGGTEAFF
TRBV20-1,TRBJ1-6,.,16,.,TGCAGTGCTAGAACCTATTGGACCGTTCTAAATTCACCCCTCCACTTT,CSARTYWTVLNSPLHF
TRBV25-1,TRBJ1-5,.,12,.,TGTGCCAGCAGTGGAGGCAATCAGCCCCAGCATTTT,CASSGGNQPQHF
TRBV12-3/TRBV12-4,TRBJ2-1,TRBD1,15,once,TGTGCCAGCAGTCCTACAGGGGGCTCATACAATGAGCAGTTCTTC,CASSPTGGSYNEQFF
TRBV30,TRBJ1-1,TRBD1,14,.,TGTGCCTGGAGTGTGAGGGGGCTGGGCACTGAAGCTTTCTTT,CAWSVRGLGTEAFF
TRBV6-1,TRBJ2-4,TRBD1,17,.,TGTGCCAGCAGTAGGCTGCCGGACAGGACAGCCAAAAACATTCAGTACTTC,CASSRLPDRTAKNIQYF
TRBV20-1,TRBJ2-1,TRBD2,14,.,TGCAGTGCTAGCGGTCTAGCGGAGATCAATGAGCAGTTCTTC,CSASGLAEINEQFF
TRBV20-1,TRBJ2-1,TRBD2,15,few,TGCAGTGCTAGAGAGGAGCGGGAGACCTACAATGAGCAGTTCTTC,CSAREERETYNEQFF
TRBV12-3/TRBV12-4,TRBJ1-2,TRBD1,18,.,TGTGCCAGCAGTAAAAGCGGACAGGAATGGTATCCTAACTATGGCTACACCTTC,CASSKSGQEWYPNYGYTF
TRBV6-5,TRBJ1-1,.,14,few,TGTGCCAGCAGTTATGGCCGGGGAAACACTGAAGCTTTCTTT,CASSYGRGNTEAFF
TRBV27,TRBJ1-4,TRBD1,15,.,TGTGCCAGCAGAGGGTACAGGGGGCAGGGCGAAAAACTGTTTTTT,CASRGYRGQGEKLFF
TRBV7-2,TRBJ2-7,.,14,.,TGTGCCAGCAGCTACGACTCAGGGGGGCCCGAGCAGTACTTC,CASSYDSGGPEQYF
TRBV28,TRBJ2-5,TRBD2,16,.,TGTGCCAGCAGTATCCTAGGGACTAGCGGGGGGGAGACCCAGTACTTC,CASSILGTSGGETQYF
TRBV5-6,TRBJ2-5,.,13,.,TGTGCCACCACAGGACAGTCGGGCGAGACCCAGTACTTC,CATTGQSGETQYF
TRBV7-2,TRBJ1-1,TRBD1,15,few,TGTGCCAGCAGCTCAAGACAGGGGGAAGGCACTGAAGCTTTCTTT,CASSSRQGEGTEAFF
TRBV20-1,TRBJ1-6,.,15,few,TGCAGTGCTAGCGGGAACCTGGTTTATAATTCACCCCTCCACTTT,CSASGNLVYNSPLHF
TRBV5-4,TRBJ1-1,.,14,.,TGTGCCAGCAGCTTGGACGGGGAGCGTACTGAAGCTTTCTTT,CASSLDGERTEAFF
TRBV6-1,TRBJ2-5,TRBD2,15,few,TGTGCCAGCAGTGAAAATGGACTAGCGGGAGAGACCCAGTACTTC,CASSENGLAGETQYF
TRBV19,TRBJ1-1,TRBD1,14,few,TGTGCCAGCCGGAGGGACAGGGGTTACACTGAAGCTTTCTTT,CASRRDRGYTEAFF
TRBV7-9,TRBJ2-5,.,16,.,TGTGCCAGCAGCTTTTTCCCTTTGGGGGCGAGGGAGACCCAGTACTTC,CASSFFPLGARETQYF
TRBV27,TRBJ2-1,TRBD2,14,.,TGTGCCAGCCGGTTGAGCGGGGATCACAATGAGCAGTTCTTC,CASRLSGDHNEQFF
TRBV20-1,TRBJ2-3,.,16,few,TGCAGTGCTAGAGATCCTTTTAGTGGCATCACAGATACGCAGTATTTT,CSARDPFSGITDTQYF
TRBV20-1,TRBJ2-5,.,12,.,TGCAGTGCTAAAAGGGGCGGAGAGACCCAGTACTTC,CSAKRGGETQYF
TRBV20-1,TRBJ1-1,TRBD1,14,.,TGCAGTGCTAGGGAAACTTCGGGACAGAGCGAAGCTTTCTTT,CSARETSGQSEAFF
TRBV12-3/TRBV12-4,TRBJ1-3,.,13,.,TGTGCCAGCAGTTCCAGGGTAGGAAACACCATATATTTT,CASSSRVGNTIYF
TRBV6-2/TRBV6-3,TRBJ2-7,.,11,.,TGTGCCAGCAGTTATATCACCGAGCAGTACTTC,CASSYITEQYF